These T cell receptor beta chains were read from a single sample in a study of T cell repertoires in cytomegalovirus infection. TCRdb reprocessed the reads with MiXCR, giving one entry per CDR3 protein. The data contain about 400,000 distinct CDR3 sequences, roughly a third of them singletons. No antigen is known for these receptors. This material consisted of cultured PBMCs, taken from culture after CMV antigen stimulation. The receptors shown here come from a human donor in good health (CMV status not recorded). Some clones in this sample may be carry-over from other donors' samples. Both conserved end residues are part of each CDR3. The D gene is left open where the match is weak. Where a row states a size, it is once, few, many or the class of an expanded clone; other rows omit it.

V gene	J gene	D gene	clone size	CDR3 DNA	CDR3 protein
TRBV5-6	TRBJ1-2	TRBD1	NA	TGTGCCAGCAGCTTGGGTGGACAGGGATCCTATGGCTACACCTTC	CASSLGGQGSYGYTF
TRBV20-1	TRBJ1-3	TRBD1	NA	TGCAGTGCTAGAACAGGGGCAAATTCGGGAAACACCATATATTTT	CSARTGANSGNTIYF
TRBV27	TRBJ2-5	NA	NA	TGTGCCAGCAATGGACGTACTCGAAACGGTTTCCAAGAGACCCAGTACTTC	CASNGRTRNGFQETQYF
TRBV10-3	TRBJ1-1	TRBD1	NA	TGTGCCATCAGATGGGACAGGGACCAAAACACTGAAGCTTTCTTT	CAIRWDRDQNTEAFF
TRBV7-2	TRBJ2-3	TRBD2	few	TGTGCCAGCAGCTTAGTAAGCGGGAGATTTACGGATACGCAGTATTTT	CASSLVSGRFTDTQYF
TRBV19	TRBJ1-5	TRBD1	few	TGTGCCACCAATGACAGGGGCAGCAATCAGCCCCAGCATTTT	CATNDRGSNQPQHF
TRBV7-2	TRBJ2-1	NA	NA	TGTGCCAGCAGGGGCCCTATAAACGCATACTCAAATGAGCAGTTCTTC	CASRGPINAYSNEQFF
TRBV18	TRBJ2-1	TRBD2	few	TGTGCCAGCTCACAACTAGCGGGAGCTGACCATGAGCAGTTCTTC	CASSQLAGADHEQFF
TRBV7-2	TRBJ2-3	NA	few	TGTGCCAGCAGCTTACGAAGCGGGTTCGCAGATACGCAGTATTTT	CASSLRSGFADTQYF
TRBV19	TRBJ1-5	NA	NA	TGTGCCAGTAGACTGGCTGGGTTCGATCAGCCCCAGCATTTT	CASRLAGFDQPQHF
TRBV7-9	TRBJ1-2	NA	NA	TGTGCCAGCAGCTCCTTCGAACGGGACCGCCGCTATGGCTACACCTTC	CASSSFERDRRYGYTF
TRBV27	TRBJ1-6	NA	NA	TGTGCCAGCAGTTTGAGGACCAACGCCTCACCCCTCCACTTT	CASSLRTNASPLHF
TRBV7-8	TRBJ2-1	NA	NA	TGTGCCAGCAGCTCTAGGCAGGGCCCCCCCTTCTACAATGAGCAGTTCTTC	CASSSRQGPPFYNEQFF
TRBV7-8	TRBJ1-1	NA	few	TGTGCCAGCAGCTTAGCAGGGTTCGCCACTGAAGCTTTCTTT	CASSLAGFATEAFF
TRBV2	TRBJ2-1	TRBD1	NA	TGTGCCAGCAGACAAGCCAGGGGGTCCGGGTACCAGCAGTTCTTC	CASRQARGSGYQQFF
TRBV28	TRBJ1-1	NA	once	TGTGCCAGCAGACCGGGATGGACTGAAGCTTTCTTT	CASRPGWTEAFF
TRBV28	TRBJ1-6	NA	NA	TGTGCCAGCAGTTTGTTAAATTCACCCCTCCACTTT	CASSLLNSPLHF
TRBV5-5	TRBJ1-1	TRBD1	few	TGTGCCAGCAGCTCGGACAGGGGAAGGGAGGGGATGAACACTGAAGCTTTCTTT	CASSSDRGREGMNTEAFF
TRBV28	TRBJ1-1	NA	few	TGTGCCAGCAGCTTTCGACAGCGGAACACTGAAGCTTTCTTT	CASSFRQRNTEAFF
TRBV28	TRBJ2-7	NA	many	TGTGCCAGCAGTTTAAGCCAGGGAACGTCCTACGAGCAGTACTTC	CASSLSQGTSYEQYF
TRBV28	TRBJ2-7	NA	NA	TGTGCCAGCAGTTTATTGCAGGGAAGCTCCTACGAGCAGTACTTC	CASSLLQGSSYEQYF
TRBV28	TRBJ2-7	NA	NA	TGTGCCAGCAGTTTTCACCCCGGCGGCCGACTTACCCTCTACGAGCAGTACTTC	CASSFHPGGRLTLYEQYF
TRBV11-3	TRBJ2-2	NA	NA	TGTGCCAGCAGCACCCGAGGGCCGAACACCGGGGAGCTGTTTTTT	CASSTRGPNTGELFF
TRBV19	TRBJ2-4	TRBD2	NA	TGTGCCAGTAGTATTTCCGGACTAGTAGGAAACATTCAGTACTTC	CASSISGLVGNIQYF
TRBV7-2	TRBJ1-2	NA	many	TGTGCCAGCAGCACCTACTTAGACAGTGCTTACACCTTC	CASSTYLDSAYTF
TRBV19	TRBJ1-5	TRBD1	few	TGTGCCAGTAATGGACAGGGTCAGCCCCAGCATTTT	CASNGQGQPQHF
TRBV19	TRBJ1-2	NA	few	TGTGCCAGTAGCGACTTGGGCTACACCTTC	CASSDLGYTF
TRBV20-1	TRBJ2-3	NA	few	TGCAGTGCTAGAGAATACCAGAGGGGCACAGATACGCAGTATTTT	CSAREYQRGTDTQYF
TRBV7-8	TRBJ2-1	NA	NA	TGTGCCAGCAGCTTAGCGGTCCTCCGGCATGAGCAGTTCTTC	CASSLAVLRHEQFF
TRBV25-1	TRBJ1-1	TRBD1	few	TGTGCCAGCAGTGGCTTATTTACAGGGGACACTGAAGCTTTCTTT	CASSGLFTGDTEAFF
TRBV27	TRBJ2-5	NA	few	TGTGCCAGCGGATACAGGTTTCAAGAGACCCAGTACTTC	CASGYRFQETQYF
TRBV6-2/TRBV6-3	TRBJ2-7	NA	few	TGTGCCAGCAGTTACCCACTTCCGGCGCGGACCTCCTACGAGCAGTACTTC	CASSYPLPARTSYEQYF
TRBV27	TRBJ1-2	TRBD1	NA	TGTGCCAGCAGCGCGGGACAGGGACTATACTATGGCTACACCTTC	CASSAGQGLYYGYTF
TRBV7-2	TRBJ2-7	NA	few	TGTGCCAGCAGCTTAGGACAGGCTTCCTACGAGCAGTACTTC	CASSLGQASYEQYF
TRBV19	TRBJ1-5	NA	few	TGTGCCAGTAGTATTTGGACAGATAGCAATCAGCCCCAGCATTTT	CASSIWTDSNQPQHF
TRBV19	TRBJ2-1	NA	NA	TGTGCCAGTAGTATGGGCAGGGCGAATGAGCAGTTCTTC	CASSMGRANEQFF
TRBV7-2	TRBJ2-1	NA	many	TGTGCCAGCAGCCCCGCCCTCGGGGAGAATGAGCAGTTCTTC	CASSPALGENEQFF
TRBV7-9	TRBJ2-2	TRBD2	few	TGTGCCAGCAGCCCGGACCGAATAGCGGGAGTCGGAGAGGAGCTGTTTTTT	CASSPDRIAGVGEELFF
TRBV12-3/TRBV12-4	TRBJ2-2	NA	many	TGTGCCAGCAGTTTAGCGAGGAGAGGGCCTAGCACCGGGGAGCTGTTTTTT	CASSLARRGPSTGELFF
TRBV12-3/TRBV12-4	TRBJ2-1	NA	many	TGTGCCAGCGTCCCCCGGCGGGTAGCGGTATACAATGAGCAGTTCTTC	CASVPRRVAVYNEQFF
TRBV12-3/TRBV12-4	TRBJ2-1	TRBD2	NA	TGTGCCAGCAGTTTAGTCAGGACTAGCGGGGCCTACAATGAGCAGTTCTTC	CASSLVRTSGAYNEQFF
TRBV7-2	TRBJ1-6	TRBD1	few	TGTGCCAGCAGGTTCGACAGGGCGGTTGGAAATTCACCCCTCCACTTT	CASRFDRAVGNSPLHF
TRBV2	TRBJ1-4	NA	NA	TGTGCCAGCAGTGAAGCGCGTGCAACTAATGAAAAACTGTTTTTT	CASSEARATNEKLFF
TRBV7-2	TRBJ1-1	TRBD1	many	TGTGCCAGCAGCTCACAGGGGGGTGACACTGAAGCTTTCTTT	CASSSQGGDTEAFF
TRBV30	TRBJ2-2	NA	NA	TGTGCCTGGAGTGTACAAAAGGAGCTGTTTTTT	CAWSVQKELFF
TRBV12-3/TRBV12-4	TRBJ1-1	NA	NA	TGTGCCAGCCGACCCACCGTGAGCACTGAAGCTTTCTTT	CASRPTVSTEAFF
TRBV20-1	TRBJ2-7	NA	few	TGCAGTGCTAGAGCGAGTCTAGCGACCTATGAGCAGTACTTC	CSARASLATYEQYF
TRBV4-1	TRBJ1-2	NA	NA	TGCGCCAGCAGCCAAGGCGTCCCTAACTATGGCTACACCTTC	CASSQGVPNYGYTF
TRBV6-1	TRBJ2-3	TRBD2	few	TGTGCCAGCAGCTCCCGACTAGCGGCAAGCACAGATACGCAGTATTTT	CASSSRLAASTDTQYF
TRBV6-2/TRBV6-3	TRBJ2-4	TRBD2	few	TGTGCCAGCAGGGCGGGACTAGCGGCCGACTCAAACATTCAGTACTTC	CASRAGLAADSNIQYF
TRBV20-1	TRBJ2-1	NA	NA	TGCAGTGCTAGAGATACCCAAGGTTACAATGAGCAGTTCTTC	CSARDTQGYNEQFF
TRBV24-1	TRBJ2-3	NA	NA	TGTGCCACCAGTGACAGAGAAGGAGCAGATACGCAGTATTTT	CATSDREGADTQYF
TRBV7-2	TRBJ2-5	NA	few	TGTGCCAGCAGCCCCCCAGGTGGGGGGGGCGGGGCCCAGTACTTC	CASSPPGGGGGAQYF
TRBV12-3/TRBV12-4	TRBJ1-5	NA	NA	TGTGCCAGCTCATCCCGGGACAAGGGTAGCAATCAGCCCCAGCATTTT	CASSSRDKGSNQPQHF
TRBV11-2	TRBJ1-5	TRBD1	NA	TGTGCCAGCAGCCCCCGGACAGGGTCCCCCAATCAGCCCCAGCATTTT	CASSPRTGSPNQPQHF
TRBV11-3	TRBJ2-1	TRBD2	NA	TGTGCCAGCAGCCTGACGGGACTAGCGGGAGTCAAGAATGAGCAGTTCTTC	CASSLTGLAGVKNEQFF
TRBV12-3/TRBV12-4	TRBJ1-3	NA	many	TGTGCCAGCAGTTTAATGGGGGCTGGTGGAAACACCATATATTTT	CASSLMGAGGNTIYF
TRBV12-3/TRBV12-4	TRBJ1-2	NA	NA	TGTGCCAGCAGCTCACACTTAGGGGACGGCTACACCTTC	CASSSHLGDGYTF
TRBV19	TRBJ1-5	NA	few	TGTGCCAGTAGTATAGTGGCAGCCAGCAATCAGCCCCAGCATTTT	CASSIVAASNQPQHF